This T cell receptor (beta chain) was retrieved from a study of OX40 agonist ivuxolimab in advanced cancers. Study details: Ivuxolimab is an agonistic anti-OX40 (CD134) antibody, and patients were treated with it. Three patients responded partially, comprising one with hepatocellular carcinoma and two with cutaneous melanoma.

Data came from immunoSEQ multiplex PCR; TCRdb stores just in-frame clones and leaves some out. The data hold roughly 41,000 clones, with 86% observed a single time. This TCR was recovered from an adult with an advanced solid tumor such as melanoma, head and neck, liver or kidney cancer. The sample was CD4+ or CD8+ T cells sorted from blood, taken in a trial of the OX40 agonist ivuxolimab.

The CDR3, as DNA: TGTGCCAGTAGTATAGTCTCAGGCGCTCGGCAGGGCGAGCAGTACTTC. The encoded protein is CASSIVSGARQGEQYF. The chain links TRBV19 to TRBJ2-7, with D possibly being TRBD1 (5 bases). V dropped 1 base and J dropped 6 bases, with 19 bases sitting between them. Germline V lookup: CDR1 LNHDA, CDR2 SQIVND (reference sequence). There are 16 residues in the CDR3. The whole variable domain, filled in from reference TRBV19 and TRBJ2-7, reads DGGITQSPKYLFRKEGQNVTLSCEQNLNHDAMYWYRQDPGQGLRLIYYSQIVNDFQKGDIAEGYSVSREKKESFPLTVTSAQKNPTAFYLCASSIVSGARQGEQYFGPGTRLTVT.